This entry lists 4 T cell receptor beta chains sequenced from one sample in a study of T-cell reconstitution after alpha-beta-depleted transplantation in children. The authors prepared the TCRbeta library with unique molecular identifiers. MiXCR, run by TCRdb on the PCR reads, gives a single entry per CDR3 protein. The sample lists about 580,000 distinct CDR3 sequences, approximately 22% occurring once. The material was PBMCs, mostly from graft donor cells, obtained 360 days after TCRalphabeta/CD19-depleted stem cell transplant. Receptors were obtained from a boy younger than two who had a stem cell transplant for acute myeloid leukemia, so the T cells may come from the graft donor.

The table lists this clonotype with a few counts. The gene calls are TRBV18 and TRBJ2-4; D not certain. V was trimmed by 3 bases and J by 3 bases, leaving 12 bases between them. The CDR3 contains 15 residues. The germline CDR1 and CDR2 sequences are KGHSH and LQKENI. The CDR3 reads CASSPAVADKNIQYF. In nucleotides, the CDR3 is TGTGCCAGCTCACCGGCGGTGGCAGACAAAAACATTCAGTACTTC.

The chain uses TRBV20-1 and TRBJ2-1; the match to TRBD2 covers 7 bases. The CDR3 is 15 residues long. J gave up 0 bases and V 0 bases, and 2 bases lay outside the gene matches. Germline CDR1 reads DFQATT; CDR2 reads SNEGSKA (reference sequence). CDR3 sequence reads: CSARERESSYNEQFF. CDR3 bases: TGCAGTGCTAGAGAGCGGGAGAGCTCCTACAATGAGCAGTTCTTC.

This chain joins TRBV10-3 and TRBJ2-7, with D unresolved. The CDR3 is 13 amino acids. Between the trimmed V and J ends, which lost 2 bases and 7 bases, there was a span of 12 bases. Germline assignment: CDR1 ENHRY and CDR2 SYGVKD. CDR3 in DNA: TGTGCCATCAGTGAGGGCAGTTCCAGGGAGCAGTACTTC. Encoded protein: CAISEGSSREQYF.

The chain combines TRBV18 with TRBJ2-6; D may match TRBD1 or TRBD2 (5 bases each). V lost 2 bases and J lost 0, with 11 bases in between. Germline V lookup: CDR1 KGHSH, CDR2 LQKENI. CDR3 length equals 17 residues. The CDR3 nucleotides are TGTGCCAGCTCACCAATCGGGACCAACTCTGGGGCCAACGTCCTGACTTTC. Translating it yields CASSPIGTNSGANVLTF.